Following are 6 T cell receptor beta chains from one sample sequenced in a study of OX40 agonist ivuxolimab in advanced cancers. Profiling relied on immunoSEQ multiplex PCR, and the TCRdb table lists in-frame clones only, not all of them. Among over 65,000 clones, about 80% were seen once, and the ten largest hold roughly 0.5%. The sample here was CD4+ or CD8+ T cells sorted from blood, taken in a trial of the OX40 agonist ivuxolimab. These receptor sequences come from an adult with an advanced solid tumor such as melanoma, head and neck, liver or kidney cancer.

The chain recombines TRBV6-1 with TRBJ2-2; TRBD2 is a possible D gene (6 bases). V lost 7 bases to trimming and J lost 6 bases, with 15 bases between them. The CDR3 covers 14 residues. Germline CDR1 reads MNHNS; CDR2 reads SASEGT. CDR3 nucleotides: TGTGCCAGCACCGCTATAGCGGATGCCGGGGAGCTGTTTTTT. Encoded protein: CASTAIADAGELFF.

The chain couples TRBV7-3 to TRBJ2-5, with 7 bases fitting TRBD2. The V and J ends lost 5 bases and 5 bases, in that order; junction bases with no gene match: 14. The CDR3 extends over 16 amino acids. Germline CDR1 is SGHTA and CDR2 is FQGTGA. Here the CDR3 DNA reads TGTGCCAGCAGCCCCAAAACCGGGACTACTCAGGAGACCCAGTACTTC. It translates to CASSPKTGTTQETQYF. Full variable domain (rest looked up from reference TRBV7-3 and TRBJ2-5): GAGVSQTPSNKVTEKGKYVELRCDPISGHTALYWYRQSLGQGPEFLIYFQGTGAADDSGLPNDRFFAVRPEGSVSTLKIQRTERGDSAVYLCASSPKTGTTQETQYFGPGTRLLVL.

The gene calls are TRBV7-9 and TRBJ1-6; D may be TRBD1 (6 bases). The V gene lost 6 bases and the J gene lost 9 bases, with 21 bases spanning the gap. CDR3 length: 16 amino acids. The germline V gene has CDR1 SEHNR and CDR2 FQNEAQ (reference sequence). The CDR3 sequence is CASRRMLGGESSPLHF. The CDR3 bases are TGTGCCAGCAGACGTATGTTGGGGGGCGAAAGTTCACCCCTCCACTTT.

The chain links TRBV6-5 to TRBJ2-7, with D unresolved. Trimming shortened V by 4 bases and J by 0 bases, and 13 bases separated the two germline ends. The CDR3 has 15 residues. Germline assignment: CDR1 MNHEY and CDR2 SVGAGI. The CDR3 DNA follows: TGTGCCAGCAGTTCTCCCGAGGTTAGCTCCTACGAGCAGTACTTC. This encodes CASSSPEVSSYEQYF.

This clone came up once. This chain joins TRBV19 and TRBJ2-1; 7 positions match TRBD1. Germline CDR1 LNHDA, CDR2 SQIVND (reference sequence). CDR3 length: 17 residues. V was pared by 6 bases and J by 6 bases, with 17 bases of the junction left unmatched. The CDR3 loop reads CASRDLGDSFFRNEQFF. The CDR3 region has the DNA TGTGCCAGTAGGGACTTAGGGGACAGCTTTTTTCGCAATGAGCAGTTCTTC.

The rearrangement uses TRBV30 and TRBJ1-2, with D possibly being TRBD1 (6 bases). V was cut by 6 bases and J by 0 bases, with 11 bases left in between. CDR3 size: 13 residues. Germline V CDR1 and CDR2: GTSNPN, SVGIG (reference sequence). The CDR3 DNA reads TGTGCCTGCAACAGGGTTTCTAACTATGGCTACACCTTC. Translating gives CACNRVSNYGYTF. Supplemented by reference TRBV30 and TRBJ1-2, the full variable domain reads SQTIHQWPATLVQPVGSPLSLECTVEGTSNPNLYWYRQAAGRGLQLLFYSVGIGQISSEVPQNLSASRPQDRQFILSSKKLLLSDSGFYLCACNRVSNYGYTFGSGTRLTVV.